This T cell receptor beta chain was sequenced for a study of blood T cell repertoires in COVID-19. Clones were sequenced by immunoSEQ multiplex PCR, and TCRdb holds only the in-frame ones, with some missing. The sample gives 60,000 to 80,000 clones, around 88% of which show up once; 6% to 7% is in the top ten. The germline V gene has CDR1 KGHSY and CDR2 FQNENV. CDR3 length: 16 amino acids. Trimming pared 5 bases from V and 4 bases from J, leaving 20 bases between. The chain is built from TRBV16 and TRBJ1-1; D may be TRBD1 (5 bases). Sequences were obtained from peripheral blood. The sequence came from a woman aged 70 to 79 with acute or convalescent COVID-19. CDR3 loop: CASSYNAGPGGTEAFF. The CDR3 DNA sequence: TGTGCCAGCAGCTATAACGCGGGACCGGGGGGCACTGAAGCTTTCTTT. Full variable domain (remainder filled in from reference TRBV16 and TRBJ1-1): GEEVAQTPKHLVRGEGQKAKLYCAPIKGHSYVFWYQQVLKNEFKFLISFQNENVFDETGMPKERFSAKCLPNSPCSLEIQATKLEDSAVYFCASSYNAGPGGTEAFFGQGTRLTVV.